The source of this T cell receptor (beta chain) is a study of monozygotic twins with inflammatory bowel disease. Eight separate reactions per sample served to make cDNA. Using TCRalpha and TCRbeta cDNA, the researchers carried out two nested PCRs that lasted roughly 16 and 10 cycles. With the 5' RACE reads reprocessed, TCRdb shows one record per CDR3 protein and no DNA. The sample holds over 35,000 distinct CDR3 sequences. The TCR originated in a human donor with ulcerative colitis or Crohn's disease, or a healthy co-twin of an affected twin (not recorded which). Sequencing was done on a sample of blood.

CDR3: CASSSGGAVNEQFF. The genes are TRBV6-6 and TRBJ2-1; absent DNA, TCRdb's TRBD2 call cannot be checked. The CDR3 totals 14 residues. Germline V gene sequence: CDR1 MNHNY, CDR2 SVGAGI (reference sequence).